This TCR beta chain was profiled in a study of CD8+CD57+ T cells in acquired aplastic anemia (dated by TCRdb to about 2018). Turning to the overall study: DNA extracted from sorted CD4+ and CD8+ cells had a mean of about 3.2 ug, with a range of 0.2 to 27.4 ug. A CD8+CD57+ expansion meant a frequency higher than the mean frequency seen in healthy subjects. What the study reported, not specific to this receptor: Patients and healthy controls showed no significant difference in CD8+ Simpson's diversity (P=0.060). Around 30 CD8+ CDR3 sequences were shared between patients and controls but appeared highly expressed in patients and within their immunodominant clones.

Flow cytometry had shown CD8+CD57+ cell expansion in the patients selected for sequencing. All patients had severe acquired aplastic anemia diagnosed by International Study of Aplastic Anemia and Agranulocytosis and Camitta criteria. Patients had received no therapy at the time of blood sampling. In this study, sorted CD4+ and CD8+ T cells from the blood of healthy subjects and of severe aplastic anemia patients had their TCR repertoires deep-sequenced. Patients were enrolled under clinicaltrials.gov protocols 00001620, 01623167, 00001397, 00071045, 00081523 and 00961064 in the USA. Ficoll-Paque density gradient centrifugation was used to isolate peripheral blood mononuclear cells. Before DNA was extracted, CD4+ and CD8+ T cells were sorted using either FACS or magnetic beads. For this clonotype: This receptor's antigen is unknown. The record has no base qualities; no much larger clone is one base away.

TCR beta VDJ combination and CDR3 sequence profiling used genomic DNA as the template. TCR repertoire sequencing was run on an Illumina HiSeq 2000. The paper's data handling went like this. TRBV/TRBJ rearrangement plots, CDR3 size and DJ length profiles, and Simpson's diversity index were used to assess repertoires. The most abundant DNA sequence in the deep sequencing data was defined as the immunodominant clone. CDR3 amino acid sequences were checked for sharing across subjects and were also compared against the VDJdb database and published repertoires. TCRdb took the public reads, trimmed them with fastp at Q25, ran MiXCR for clone calling and kept in-frame beta chains. Each CDR3 protein gets just one entry, which takes the most common genes and DNA from the rows behind it. For this entry, the V and J calls and clone size follow TCRdb and not the study's own pipeline. This sample holds about 40,000 distinct CDR3 sequences; roughly two thirds were observed only once. 59% of the sample is in the top ten clones.

Trimming takes 3 bases off V and 9 bases off J; junction bases not matched to a gene: 5. The CDR3 spans 14 residues, from the cysteine through the phenylalanine. Only CDR3 DNA is held: 42 bases, read in frame from base 1. CDR1 LNHDA and CDR2 SQIVND are derived from the germline V gene (reference sequence). Sequences were obtained from sorted CD4+, CD8+, or CD8+CD57+ T cells (not recorded which) from PBMCs. This sequence uses TRBV19 and TRBJ2-1; 10 central nucleotides agree with TRBD2. The receptor was isolated from a human donor with aplastic anemia. CDR3 region: CASSITSGITEQFF. The bases read TGTGCCAGTAGTATCACTAGCGGGATTACTGAGCAGTTCTTC. Full variable domain (CDR3 extended with the reference TRBV19 and TRBJ2-1 proteins): DGGITQSPKYLFRKEGQNVTLSCEQNLNHDAMYWYRQDPGQGLRLIYYSQIVNDFQKGDIAEGYSVSREKKESFPLTVTSAQKNPTAFYLCASSITSGITEQFFGPGTRLTVL.